This TCR beta chain was recovered during a study of human T cells and chemical hapten exposure. Described time point: pre-sensitization, week 0. The sample's treatment: therapeutic diphenylcyclopropenone sensitization with weekly scalp DPC. TCRdb reprocessed the RACE reads via MiXCR and lists one record per CDR3 protein. This sample has fewer than 350,000 distinct CDR3 sequences, with approximately 8% found just once. Sequencing used whole blood, obtained in connection with sensitization to the hapten diphenylcyclopropenone (DPC). The TCR comes from a man aged 18 to 30 with alopecia areata. Some clones in this sample may be carry-over from other donors' samples.

The CDR3: CASSLFAGFYNEQFF. The CDR3 region has the DNA TGTGCCAGCAGCTTGTTTGCGGGATTCTACAATGAGCAGTTCTTC. The chain recombines TRBV5-5 with TRBJ2-1, with D maybe TRBD2 (6 bases). Trimming took 1 base from V and 3 from J, leaving 11 bases between them. The germline gives CDR1 SGHKS, CDR2 YYEKEE (reference sequence). The CDR3 has 15 residues.